The 16 T cell receptor beta chains listed next were all sequenced from one sample in a study of cytomegalovirus exposure and HLA in healthy donors. In the PCR, 60 Vbeta and 13 Jbeta primers were used. TCRdb's copy holds only in-frame clones and misses some; the assay was immunoSEQ multiplex PCR. The listing contains about 50,000 clones. The sequenced material came from PBMCs. These receptors were obtained from a woman between 18 and 29 years old in good health and CMV-seronegative.

The chain employs TRBV21-1 and TRBJ1-2. TRBV21-1 is a pseudogene. CDR3 length equals 17 residues. CDR3 nucleotides: TGTGCCAGCAGCAAACCCCTTTTAGCGACGGATCCGGATGGCTACACCTTC. Translated: CASSKPLLATDPDGYTF.

V gene TRBV25-1 combines with J gene TRBJ2-7; D possibly corresponds to TRBD2 (7 bases). The germline V gene encodes CDR1 MGHDK and CDR2 SYGVNS. V was shortened by 5 bases and J by 5 bases, with 19 bases between the two germline ends. The CDR3 is 15 amino acids. The CDR3 here is CASSRWGEGGNEQYF. The CDR3 region has the DNA TGTGCCAGCAGTAGGTGGGGGGAGGGGGGAAACGAGCAGTACTTC.

CDR3 nucleotide sequence: TGTGCCAGCAGCGTACAGGGGGCTAACTATGGCTACACCTTC. Translated: CASSVQGANYGYTF. The chain has TRBV9 and TRBJ1-2; 7 bases line up with TRBD1. The CDR3 consists of 14 residues. Germline V gives CDR1 SGDLS, CDR2 YYNGEE. V lost 1 base and J lost 0; bases outside the gene matches: 0.

The genes are TRBV19 and TRBJ1-1, with 8 bases that match TRBD1. Germline loops: CDR1 LNHDA, CDR2 SQIVND (reference sequence). This CDR3 contains 14 residues. V was pared by 3 bases and J by 6 bases, with 6 bases of the junction left unmatched. Here the CDR3 reads CASSMTGEVPEAFF. In nucleotides, the CDR3 is TGTGCCAGTAGTATGACAGGGGAGGTCCCTGAAGCTTTCTTT.

The chain has TRBV7-3 and TRBJ1-2; 7 positions match TRBD1. Germline CDR1 is SGHTA and CDR2 is FQGTGA. V was clipped by 1 base and J by 5 bases; unmatched bases: 13. This CDR3 comprises 17 residues. CDR3 region: CASSLKGGQEGSYGYTF. The CDR3 DNA is TGTGCCAGCAGCTTAAAAGGCGGACAGGAGGGGTCTTATGGCTACACCTTC.

This chain joins TRBV5-1 and TRBJ2-7, with a tentative D call TRBD2 (6 bases). Germline V gene sequence: CDR1 SGHRS, CDR2 YFSETQ. The CDR3 length is 14 residues. V lost 4 bases and J lost 4, with 15 bases in between. CDR3 sequence: CASSPGLISYEQYF. The CDR3 DNA follows: TGCGCCAGCAGCCCGGGACTGATATCGTACGAGCAGTACTTC.

The rearrangement links TRBV7-9 to TRBJ1-5, with unresolved D. The germline V and J ends were trimmed by 0 bases and 15 bases, with 12 bases remaining between them. There are 12 residues in the CDR3. Germline V CDR1 and CDR2: SEHNR, FQNEAQ (reference sequence). The CDR3 DNA reads TGTGCCAGCAGCTTAGCCGGGGAAGGTTGGCATTTT. It translates to CASSLAGEGWHF.

CDR3 DNA: TGTGCCAGTAGTATAGAGAGGGAAACTGAAGCTTTCTTT. It codes for CASSIERETEAFF. The chain combines TRBV19 with TRBJ1-1, with D uncertain. Germline V gene lookup returns CDR1 LNHDA and CDR2 SQIVND (reference sequence). CDR3 length equals 13 residues. The ends were cut back, 0 bases at V and 5 bases at J, with 7 bases in the middle.

CDR3 DNA sequence: TGTGCCAGCAGTAAACAGGGGATTGGGACCACTGAAGCTTTCTTT. Encoded protein: CASSKQGIGTTEAFF. The rearrangement links TRBV2 to TRBJ1-1; 7 nucleotides align to TRBD1. J lost 4 bases, V lost 5 bases, and 10 bases had no gene match. The CDR3 sequence is 15 residues long. The germline V gene encodes CDR1 SNHLY and CDR2 FYNNEI.

This sequence joins TRBV11-3 and TRBJ2-3, with 14 bases lining up with TRBD2. This CDR3 region has 15 residues. Germline CDR1 is SGHNT and CDR2 is YENEEA. Losses at the gene ends were 2 bases for V and 6 bases for J; bases not matched to a gene: 1. CDR3 amino acids: CASSLRTSGGDTQYF. CDR3 nucleotide sequence: TGTGCCAGCAGCTTACGGACTAGCGGGGGGGATACGCAGTATTTT.

The chain combines TRBV5-1 with TRBJ1-2; 7 bases align to TRBD1. From germline, CDR1 is SGHRS and CDR2 YFSETQ. V shed 2 bases, J shed 4 bases, and the junction held 5 bases outside the gene matches. The CDR3 loop spans 14 amino acids. The CDR3 DNA reads as TGCGCCAGCAGCTTCCAGGGGGTGGGCTATGGCTACACCTTC. Encoded protein: CASSFQGVGYGYTF.

J is TRBJ2-2 and V is TRBV6-1, with 7 bases lining up with TRBD2. V shed 8 bases and J 3 bases; nucleotides not matched to a gene: 6. Germline V gene data show CDR1 as MNHNS and CDR2 as SASEGT. This CDR3 comprises 14 residues. The CDR3 is CASPVGGYTGELFF. In DNA, the CDR3 is TGTGCCAGCCCCGTGGGAGGGTACACCGGGGAGCTGTTTTTT.

According to its frequency, this clone is medium-sized (0.01 to 0.1%). The junction and the germline gene differ at one end; a read error may be behind it. The V and J genes are TRBV4-1 and TRBJ2-7, with D possibly TRBD2 on 6 matching bases. The length of the CDR3 is 16 residues. In germline, CDR1 is MGHRA, CDR2 YSYEKL. The CDR3 here is CASSQLDLFVRRELYF. The CDR3 DNA reads TGCGCCAGCAGCCAATTGGATCTCTTCGTCCGTCGGGAGCTGTACTTC.

The chain employs TRBV4-2 and TRBJ1-2; D remains ambiguous. The CDR3 runs to 13 residues. The germline V gene encodes CDR1 LGHNA and CDR2 YNFKEQ. Trimming took off 0 bases at V and 8 bases at J, with 10 bases between the two ends. This chain's CDR3 is CASSQEGVAGYTF. The CDR3 DNA sequence: TGTGCCAGCAGCCAAGAGGGCGTGGCGGGCTACACCTTC.

The chain uses TRBV7-9 and TRBJ1-6; D is possibly TRBD1 (5 bases). The V end was cut by 3 bases, the J end by 9 bases, with 12 bases between. This CDR3 contains 14 residues. Per the germline V gene, CDR1 is SEHNR and CDR2 is FQNEAQ (reference sequence). Written as DNA, the CDR3 is TGTGCCAGCAGCTTGACAGCGGGGGGTTCACCCCTCCACTTT. Translation: CASSLTAGGSPLHF.

The chain joins TRBV19 to TRBJ1-1, with D possibly matching TRBD1 (5 bases). Looked up from germline, CDR1 is LNHDA and CDR2 is SQIVND (reference sequence). The CDR3 runs to 13 residues. V was clipped by 6 bases and J by 3 bases, with 11 bases between them. The CDR3 reads CASRSRADTEAFF. The CDR3 DNA is TGTGCCAGTAGAAGCAGGGCTGACACTGAAGCTTTCTTT.